The present T cell receptor beta chain was sequenced within a study of beta chain features in type 1 diabetes. As every portion of the isolated RNA was reverse transcribed, the sequencing read expressed TCRB transcripts. Repertoires were generated with immunoSEQ multiplex PCR, while TCRdb's copy carries only in-frame clones and drops some. The data hold 250,000 to 350,000 clones, with 14% observed a single time. A note on this clone: Its antigen is currently unknown.

The CDR3 is 13 amino acids. CDR1 SNHLY and CDR2 FYNNEI come from the germline V gene. After removal of 8 bases from V and 5 bases from J, the junction contained 7 bases not matched to a gene. Study-level findings and limits: Within each of all four CD4+ subsets, Type 1 diabetes patients had TCRB CDR3s that were moderately but significantly shorter.

Sequenced sample: naive CD4+ T cells from blood. The clonotype originates from a man in his thirties or forties with type 1 diabetes. The chain employs TRBV2 and TRBJ2-5; 8 nucleotides match TRBD1. CDR3: CASGGQDAETQYF. The CDR3, as DNA: TGTGCCAGCGGGGGACAGGACGCGGAGACCCAGTACTTC.